The source of this TCR beta chain is a study of T cells in Graves' hyperthyroidism and ophthalmopathy. The germline CDR1 and CDR2 sequences are SGHTA and FQGNSA. The CDR3 extends over 12 amino acids. V was pared by 2 bases and J by 7 bases, with 8 bases between. The CDR3 regions of TCR beta were amplified from RNA transcripts. HTBI primers were used for first-round RT-PCR of the TCR CDR3. One entry per CDR3 protein results from TCRdb running MiXCR on the multiplex PCR reads. The data show 750,000 to 900,000 distinct CDR3 sequences, 35% to 45% seen once. In its sample, this clonotype was seen many times.

The specimen was blood. The rearrangement joins TRBV7-2 to TRBJ1-1; no clear D gene. This TCR came from a man in his late teens or twenties with Graves' hyperthyroidism. CDR3 DNA sequence: TGTGCCAGCAGCTTAAACCCCCTTGAAGCTTTCTTT. Translated, it gives CASSLNPLEAFF.